The text below deals with one T cell receptor beta chain. The repertoire was sequenced with immunoSEQ multiplex PCR; TCRdb's copy has only in-frame clones and lacks some. Of roughly 120,000 clones in the sample, about four fifths were seen once. This CDR3 region has 18 residues. The V gene's germline CDR1 is LNHDA and CDR2 SQIVND (reference sequence). With 7 bases clipped from V and 0 bases from J, the junction kept 12 bases outside the gene matches. These data belong to a study of radiotherapy plus CTLA-4 blockade in lung cancer. The input for sequencing was peripheral blood, taken from a patient treated with radiotherapy plus ipilimumab. The TCR sequence derives from a human donor with non-small cell lung cancer who had a partial response to radiotherapy plus ipilimumab. This chain uses TRBV19 with TRBJ1-5; 10 nucleotides match TRBD1. The DNA of the CDR3 is TGTGCCAGTATGGATCGGGACAGGGGCGTCCATAGCAATCAGCCCCAGCATTTT. This sequence encodes CASMDRDRGVHSNQPQHF.